The clone carrying this T cell receptor beta chain was found once. The data were produced by immunoSEQ multiplex PCR, yet TCRdb's version contains in-frame clones alone and is incomplete. The sample records some 30,000 clones, around 80% being singletons. The data belong to a study of T cell repertoires in ileal Crohn's disease. The CDR3 contains 14 residues. Trimming left V 1 base short and J 1 base short, with 6 bases between. The germline V gene encodes CDR1 SGHNT and CDR2 YYREEE (reference sequence). Sequencing input: ileal tissue. The sequence came from an adult with Crohn's disease. The rearrangement uses TRBV5-4 and TRBJ2-4; a possible D gene is TRBD1 (5 bases). The CDR3 nucleotides are TGTGCCAGCAGCTTGCCAGGGGCCAAAAACATTCAGTACTTC. It codes for CASSLPGAKNIQYF.